This T cell receptor (beta chain) was identified in a study of cytomegalovirus exposure and HLA in healthy donors. Findings and caveats of the study: It was shown in a later analysis that HLA-associated TCR beta chains were more clonally expanded than other, equally common chains.

Each donor was nominally healthy when sampled (though unrecorded immune exposures were likely). As regards this clone: The antigen remains unidentified.

The primer mix had 60 Vbeta and 13 Jbeta primers. Methods used by the authors: A follow-up analysis tallied tens of millions of unique TCR beta chains, about 11 million shared. This table comes from immunoSEQ multiplex PCR, and its TCRdb copy is limited to in-frame clones, with some not included. The DNA was the basis for D and trimming; V, J and clone size are from that table. The data show fewer than 200,000 clones, about 71% seen once. The clonotype was recovered from a woman aged 25 to 39 in good health and CMV-seronegative. The sequenced material came from PBMCs.

CDR3 sequence reads: CASRSGQASGNTIYF. CDR3 sequence (DNA): TGCGCCAGCAGGTCCGGACAGGCGTCTGGAAACACCATATATTTT. The chain employs TRBV5-1 and TRBJ1-3, with 7 bases matching TRBD1. Trimming removed 5 bases from V and 1 base from J; junction bases left unmatched: 6. CDR3 length: 15 amino acids. Germline V gives CDR1 SGHRS, CDR2 YFSETQ.